This is a list of T cell receptor beta chains from one sample in a study of T-cell reconstitution after alpha-beta-depleted transplantation in children. MiXCR was run by TCRdb on the PCR reads, yielding one entry per CDR3 protein. In the table there are about 980,000 distinct CDR3 sequences, about 30% of which are singletons. The sequenced sample was PBMCs, mostly from graft donor cells, obtained 360 days after TCRalphabeta/CD19-depleted stem cell transplant. These receptor sequences come from a boy in the first two years of life who had a stem cell transplant for SCID, so the T cells may come from the graft donor. Both conserved end residues are part of each CDR3. A D gene is named only where the DNA matches it firmly. Clone size is given for some rows only: seen once, a few or many times, or a class if the clone is expanded.

size	V	J	D	CDR3	DNA
-	TRBV7-9	TRBJ2-7	TRBD1	CASSLVSTGVGAYEQYF	TGTGCCAGCAGCTTAGTGTCTACAGGGGTCGGGGCCTACGAGCAGTACTTC
-	TRBV5-1	TRBJ2-4	TRBD1	CASSHGQGIQYF	TGCGCCAGCAGCCACGGACAGGGCATTCAGTACTTC
many	TRBV29-1	TRBJ2-5	-	CSVLGGLGETQYF	TGCAGCGTGCTGGGGGGCTTGGGAGAGACCCAGTACTTC
-	TRBV5-5	TRBJ2-7	TRBD2	CASSYQRGGLSYEQYF	TGTGCCAGCAGCTACCAACGGGGGGGACTCTCCTACGAGCAGTACTTC
-	TRBV4-2	TRBJ2-1	-	CASSHQGQDRGGRYNEQFF	TGTGCCAGCAGCCACCAAGGGCAGGATAGGGGGGGTAGATACAATGAGCAGTTCTTC
-	TRBV5-1	TRBJ1-2	-	CASSLRTNNYGYTF	TGCGCCAGCAGCTTAAGGACAAACAACTATGGCTACACCTTC
-	TRBV7-2	TRBJ2-3	TRBD2	CASSRSTSGGAVQYF	TGTGCCAGCAGCCGCTCTACTAGCGGGGGGGCCGTGCAGTATTTT
-	TRBV12-3/TRBV12-4	TRBJ2-3	-	CASSPSLRPGTDTQYF	TGTGCCAGCAGTCCCTCTCTTAGGCCGGGCACAGATACGCAGTATTTT
few	TRBV29-1	TRBJ2-1	-	CSVEGGGEEFF	TGCAGCGTTGAAGGGGGGGGCGAGGAGTTCTTC
many	TRBV3-1	TRBJ2-2	-	CASSPRNPGELFF	TGTGCCAGCAGCCCCCGCAATCCCGGGGAGCTGTTTTTT
few	TRBV15	TRBJ2-2	TRBD2	CATSRASGGFRELFF	TGTGCCACCAGCAGAGCTAGCGGGGGGTTCAGGGAGCTGTTTTTT
few	TRBV27	TRBJ2-1	TRBD2	CASSPTGTSGGTYNEQFF	TGTGCCAGCAGTCCCACCGGAACTAGCGGGGGAACGTACAATGAGCAGTTCTTC
few	TRBV5-1	TRBJ2-7	TRBD1	CASSLHRGNEQYF	TGCGCCAGCAGCTTGCACAGGGGCAACGAGCAGTACTTC
-	TRBV14	TRBJ2-3	-	CASSQVPDTQYF	TGTGCCAGCAGTCAGGTGCCAGATACGCAGTATTTT
few	TRBV6-5	TRBJ1-2	-	CASSYYRRDPERSGYTF	TGTGCCAGCAGTTACTACCGCCGGGACCCGGAGAGGAGTGGCTACACCTTC
-	TRBV19	TRBJ2-1	-	CASRTIFSVGEQFF	TGTGCCAGTAGGACTATATTTTCAGTTGGTGAGCAGTTCTTC
-	TRBV7-2	TRBJ2-2	-	CASSSTRLPTGELFF	TGTGCCAGCAGCTCGACTCGACTTCCCACCGGGGAGCTGTTTTTT
-	TRBV12-3/TRBV12-4	TRBJ2-5	-	CASSNREVQETQYF	TGTGCCAGCAGTAACAGGGAAGTCCAGGAGACCCAGTACTTC
-	TRBV20-1	TRBJ2-3	-	CSARAPGTSTDTQYF	TGCAGTGCTAGGGCACCCGGGACTAGCACAGATACGCAGTATTTT
-	TRBV10-2	TRBJ2-5	TRBD2	CASRISGGSQETQYF	TGCGCCAGCCGAATTAGCGGGGGGAGCCAAGAGACCCAGTACTTC
few	TRBV9	TRBJ2-3	TRBD2	CASSEGLAGLSTDTQYF	TGTGCCAGCAGCGAGGGACTAGCGGGGCTTTCCACAGATACGCAGTATTTT
-	TRBV20-1	TRBJ1-6	-	CSARDLRWQLSSSYNSPLHF	TGCAGTGCTAGAGATCTACGTTGGCAGCTCTCGAGCTCCTATAATTCACCCCTCCACTTT
once	TRBV4-2	TRBJ1-5	TRBD1	CASSQDGTGLNQPQHF	TGTGCCAGCAGCCAAGATGGGACAGGACTCAATCAGCCCCAGCATTTT
many	TRBV4-1	TRBJ2-2	-	CASSHAITRGSGELFF	TGCGCCAGCAGCCATGCTATAACCCGGGGGTCCGGGGAGCTGTTTTTT
few	TRBV6-5	TRBJ2-7	TRBD1	CASSYRTGQTYEQYF	TGTGCCAGCAGTTACCGGACAGGACAGACCTACGAGCAGTACTTC
few	TRBV4-3	TRBJ2-3	-	CASSYGVGSTDTQYF	TGCGCCAGCAGCTACGGAGTGGGGAGCACAGATACGCAGTATTTT
-	TRBV6-1	TRBJ1-2	-	CASSRREVGDGYTF	TGTGCCAGCAGTCGCAGGGAGGTGGGAGATGGCTACACCTTC
-	TRBV7-3	TRBJ2-2	-	CASSSKTSGELFF	TGTGCCAGCAGCTCGAAGACCAGCGGGGAGCTGTTTTTT
-	TRBV20-1	TRBJ1-2	-	CSASYIGGGSTNYGYTF	TGCAGTGCTAGTTATATTGGGGGAGGGTCGACTAACTATGGCTACACCTTC
-	TRBV4-3	TRBJ2-1	-	CASSQERKVAYNEQFF	TGCGCCAGCAGCCAAGAAAGGAAGGTAGCTTACAATGAGCAGTTCTTC
few	TRBV4-1	TRBJ1-2	-	CASSYGRPNYGYTF	TGCGCCAGCAGCTACGGACGGCCTAACTATGGCTACACCTTC
many	TRBV15	TRBJ2-1	TRBD1	CATIGQGAPDEQFF	TGTGCCACCATCGGACAGGGGGCTCCGGATGAGCAGTTCTTC
-	TRBV12-3/TRBV12-4	TRBJ2-1	-	CASSLARDSISFEQFF	TGTGCCAGCAGTTTAGCCCGGGACTCAATTTCATTTGAGCAGTTCTTC
few	TRBV20-1	TRBJ1-2	-	CSAPDVGAGGYTF	TGCAGTGCCCCGGACGTGGGGGCGGGCGGCTACACCTTC
-	TRBV7-9	TRBJ2-5	-	CASSPGLGAAGETQYF	TGTGCCAGCAGCCCAGGGTTGGGAGCGGCAGGAGAGACCCAGTACTTC
few	TRBV20-1	TRBJ2-1	TRBD1	CSSPGQGSNEQFF	TGCAGTAGCCCGGGACAGGGGTCAAATGAGCAGTTCTTC
-	TRBV6-5	TRBJ2-7	-	CASSYSPGSYEQYF	TGTGCCAGCAGTTACTCCCCGGGATCCTACGAGCAGTACTTC
-	TRBV3-1	TRBJ1-1	-	CASREIGEKAFF	TGTGCCAGCAGGGAAATAGGCGAGAAAGCTTTCTTT
few	TRBV3-1	TRBJ1-1	TRBD1	CASSQDAGGITEAFF	TGTGCCAGCAGCCAAGATGCAGGGGGAATTACTGAAGCTTTCTTT
-	TRBV12-3/TRBV12-4	TRBJ1-5	-	CASSSTDTYNQPQHF	TGTGCCAGCAGTTCCACCGACACTTACAATCAGCCCCAGCATTTT
-	TRBV6-5	TRBJ2-7	-	CASSYSLQKSSYEQYF	TGTGCCAGCAGTTACTCGCTTCAGAAAAGCTCCTACGAGCAGTACTTC
-	TRBV5-5	TRBJ1-1	-	CASSTPSTEAFF	TGTGCCAGCAGCACCCCGAGCACTGAAGCTTTCTTT
-	TRBV20-1	TRBJ2-2	TRBD2	CSARVGLANTGELFF	TGCAGTGCTAGAGTTGGACTAGCGAACACCGGGGAGCTGTTTTTT
-	TRBV2	TRBJ2-1	-	CASSKQGRANEQFF	TGTGCCAGCAGCAAACAGGGAAGGGCGAATGAGCAGTTCTTC
few	TRBV7-2	TRBJ2-7	-	CASSLNRETSYEQYF	TGTGCCAGCAGTTTAAATAGGGAGACCTCCTACGAGCAGTACTTC
-	TRBV15	TRBJ2-5	-	CATSEGRLKGQETQYF	TGTGCCACCAGCGAGGGACGTTTAAAGGGTCAAGAGACCCAGTACTTC
-	TRBV3-1	TRBJ2-7	-	CASSQVRYEQYF	TGTGCCAGCAGCCAAGTTCGCTACGAGCAGTACTTC
-	TRBV5-6	TRBJ2-5	-	CASSSSGAWETQYF	TGTGCCAGCAGCTCCTCCGGGGCCTGGGAGACCCAGTACTTC
few	TRBV5-1	TRBJ1-1	-	CASSFEGGNTEAFF	TGCGCCAGCAGCTTTGAAGGGGGAAACACTGAAGCTTTCTTT
many	TRBV3-1	TRBJ1-1	-	CASRGGPSEAFF	TGTGCCAGTCGCGGAGGGCCCTCTGAAGCTTTCTTT
few	TRBV12-3/TRBV12-4	TRBJ2-2	-	CASSFGPTNTGELFF	TGTGCCAGCAGTTTTGGTCCTACGAACACCGGGGAGCTGTTTTTT
-	TRBV7-9	TRBJ1-1	-	CASSLPTGSRNTEAFF	TGTGCCAGCAGCTTACCGACAGGATCACGGAACACTGAAGCTTTCTTT
-	TRBV6-2/TRBV6-3	TRBJ1-1	-	CASSYPPGGHRRFMNTEAFF	TGTGCCAGCAGTTACCCACCTGGAGGGCATCGCCGCTTCATGAACACTGAAGCTTTCTTT
few	TRBV5-1	TRBJ1-2	-	CASSLQDGTYGYTF	TGCGCCAGCAGCCTACAGGACGGAACCTATGGCTACACCTTC
-	TRBV18	TRBJ1-1	-	CASSLGQYEAFF	TGTGCCAGCTCACTCGGACAGTATGAAGCTTTCTTT
-	TRBV7-9	TRBJ1-5	-	CASRPLRDSNQPQHF	TGTGCCAGCAGGCCCCTAAGAGACTCAAATCAGCCCCAGCATTTT
few	TRBV6-6	TRBJ1-2	-	CASTWGDYGYTF	TGTGCCAGCACATGGGGCGACTATGGCTACACCTTC
few	TRBV11-1	TRBJ2-1	TRBD2	CASSLWLAGAASYNEQFF	TGTGCCAGCAGCTTATGGCTAGCGGGGGCCGCCTCCTACAATGAGCAGTTCTTC
few	TRBV21-1	TRBJ1-1	-	CASSTRIAGTDMNTEAFF	TGTGCCAGCAGCACGAGAATCGCCGGGACGGACATGAACACTGAAGCTTTCTTT
-	TRBV12-5	TRBJ2-1	TRBD2	CASGLVPLAGIYNEQFF	TGTGCTAGTGGTTTGGTCCCTTTAGCGGGGATTTACAATGAGCAGTTCTTC